This paragraph reports one T cell receptor (beta chain). The sample comes from a study of blood T cell repertoires in COVID-19. Study at large: There were acute and convalescent COVID-19 samples, and they came from the United States, Italy and Spain. PBMCs, B-cell-depleted T cells, or T cells were the source of the cDNA or gDNA that made up the material.

Trimming pared 0 bases from V and 7 bases from J, leaving 13 bases between. This CDR3 spans 15 amino acids. CDR1 and CDR2 from the germline V gene are LGHDT and YNNKEL (reference sequence). Original handling: Nucleated cell number was recorded as an estimate derived from reference gene primer amplification. Sequenced by immunoSEQ multiplex PCR; TCRdb stores in-frame clones only, minus some. V, J and clone size were drawn from that table, and D and trimming were deduced from the DNA. The sample has about 250,000 clones, about 89% seen once. The source material was peripheral blood. The chain employs TRBV3-1 (or the pseudogene TRBV3-2) and TRBJ1-3, with a possible D match to TRBD1 (6 bases). The sequence was collected from a woman aged 55-70 years who had recovered from COVID-19. The CDR3 sequence is CASSQEGAYGNTIYF. CDR3 DNA: TGTGCCAGCAGCCAAGAGGGGGCGTATGGGAACACCATATATTTT.